A selection of T cell receptor beta chains follows, all from one sample in a study of tumor and adjacent non-tumor tissue in lung cancer. TCRdb processed the multiplex PCR reads anew with MiXCR; each CDR3 protein has one entry. The repertoire holds about 44,000 distinct CDR3 sequences, with 64% as singletons. Source material: distant non-tumor lung tissue. These receptors all stem from a woman in her 70s with non-small cell lung cancer. Both conserved end residues are part of each CDR3. Fields, in order: D gene, V gene, clone size, J gene, CDR3 DNA, CDR3 protein. A D gene is named only where the DNA matches it firmly. Only some rows state a clone size, as once, few, many or a class for expanded clones.

-	TRBV11-2	few	TRBJ2-1	TGTGCCAGCAGCCCTGAGGACAACATCGTAGGTGAGCAGTTCTTC	CASSPEDNIVGEQFF
-	TRBV11-3	-	TRBJ2-3	TGTGCCAGCAGCTTAGAGGGACTGGCGCGAGATACGCAGTATTTT	CASSLEGLARDTQYF
-	TRBV11-2	many	TRBJ1-2	TGTGCCAGCAGCTTCTCGGACGGGATCTATGGCTACACCTTC	CASSFSDGIYGYTF
TRBD1	TRBV5-6	few	TRBJ1-6	TGTGCCAGCAGTCAATTGACAGGGTCGGATTCACCCCTCCACTTT	CASSQLTGSDSPLHF
TRBD2	TRBV5-1	-	TRBJ2-3	TGTGCCAGCAGCGACCTAGCGGGAAGAGATATGCAATATTTT	CASSDLAGRDMQYF
-	TRBV29-1	large	TRBJ1-1	TGCAGCGTTAGTAGGGACCTGAACACTGAAGCTTTCTTT	CSVSRDLNTEAFF
-	TRBV19	-	TRBJ1-1	TGTGCCGGTAGTATAAGACAGCCTGAGGAGATGAACACTGAAGCTTTCTTT	CAGSIRQPEEMNTEAFF
-	TRBV29-1	medium-sized	TRBJ1-2	TGCAGCGTTGACGGGGGGGCCTATGGCTACACCTTC	CSVDGGAYGYTF
TRBD2	TRBV11-2	few	TRBJ2-1	TGTGCCAGCAGCTTGAGGGCGGTAGCGGGGGACCTAGGGTACAATGAGCAGTTCTTC	CASSLRAVAGDLGYNEQFF
-	TRBV7-6	once	TRBJ2-1	TGTGCCAGCAGCTTCCCACTACAGGGCAATGAGCAGTTCTTC	CASSFPLQGNEQFF
-	TRBV10-3	once	TRBJ1-2	TGTGCCATCAGTGAGTCGAATCACCCGGATCTGGACTATGGCTACACCTTC	CAISESNHPDLDYGYTF
-	TRBV7-3	many	TRBJ1-1	TGTGCCAGCAGCTTAATCGGCACCGAAGCTTTCTTT	CASSLIGTEAFF
-	TRBV5-6	many	TRBJ2-1	TGTGCCAGCAGCTCGGTGGTCTCCTACAATGAGCAGTTCTTC	CASSSVVSYNEQFF
-	TRBV7-8	-	TRBJ1-5	TGTGCCAGTAGCTTAGCGCTCTTGACGGAGCTCAATCAGCCCCAGCATTTT	CASSLALLTELNQPQHF
-	TRBV7-9	few	TRBJ1-1	TGTGCCAGCAATATGGGAGGGAGTAGCACTGAAGCTTTCTTT	CASNMGGSSTEAFF
-	TRBV7-9	-	TRBJ2-1	TGTGCCAGCAATCAGTCTGTCTACAATGAGCACTTCTTC	CASNQSVYNEHFF
TRBD1	TRBV7-8	many	TRBJ2-6	TGTGCCAGCAGCTTATACCGCAGGGGGTCTGCCAACGTCCTGACTTTC	CASSLYRRGSANVLTF
-	TRBV20-1	-	TRBJ2-3	TGCAGTGCCGGTGTAGGGTCGAGAAATACGCAGTATTTT	CSAGVGSRNTQYF
TRBD1	TRBV6-6	-	TRBJ2-3	TGTGCCAGCGGTTCCGGGACAGGGGGTGCAGATACACAATATTTT	CASGSGTGGADTQYF
TRBD2	TRBV20-1	few	TRBJ2-5	TGCAGTGCTCCTATTACCGGGAGGTGGGAGACCCAGTACTTC	CSAPITGRWETQYF
-	TRBV6-6	-	TRBJ2-4	TGTGCCAGCAGTTTTTCGCCGGGACACGGCGCGGGCAGAAACATTAAATACTTC	CASSFSPGHGAGRNIKYF
TRBD1	TRBV6-6	-	TRBJ1-6	TGTACCAGCAGTTGGACAGGGGGCTATAATTCACCACTCCACTTT	CTSSWTGGYNSPLHF
-	TRBV11-3	-	TRBJ2-2	TGTGCCATCAGCCCCCATCAATCGACATTGAACACCGAGGAGGTGTTTTTT	CAISPHQSTLNTEEVFF
-	TRBV19	-	TRBJ2-1	TGCGTCCCGCAGCGATACCCCCCGTTGAATGAGCAGTTCTTC	CVPQRYPPLNEQFF
-	TRBV29-1	medium-sized	TRBJ1-2	TGCAGCGTTGAGGAGGCAAACCACTATGGCTACACCTTC	CSVEEANHYGYTF
TRBD2	TRBV11-2	-	TRBJ2-2	TGTGCCAGCCGAATAGCGGGAGGGCGGGCCGGGGAGCCGTTTTTT	CASRIAGGRAGEPFF
TRBD1	TRBV5-6	many	TRBJ1-6	TGTGCCAGCACCCGACCAGGGACAGCCAATTCACCCCTCCACTTT	CASTRPGTANSPLHF
-	TRBV19	-	TRBJ2-2	TGTGCCAGTAGCTCTGGGATAGCGGTCACCGGGGAGCTGTTTTTT	CASSSGIAVTGELFF
TRBD2	TRBV11-2	many	TRBJ2-5	TGTGCCAGCAGCCCGGGGGGGACCGTACAAGAGACCCAGTACTTC	CASSPGGTVQETQYF